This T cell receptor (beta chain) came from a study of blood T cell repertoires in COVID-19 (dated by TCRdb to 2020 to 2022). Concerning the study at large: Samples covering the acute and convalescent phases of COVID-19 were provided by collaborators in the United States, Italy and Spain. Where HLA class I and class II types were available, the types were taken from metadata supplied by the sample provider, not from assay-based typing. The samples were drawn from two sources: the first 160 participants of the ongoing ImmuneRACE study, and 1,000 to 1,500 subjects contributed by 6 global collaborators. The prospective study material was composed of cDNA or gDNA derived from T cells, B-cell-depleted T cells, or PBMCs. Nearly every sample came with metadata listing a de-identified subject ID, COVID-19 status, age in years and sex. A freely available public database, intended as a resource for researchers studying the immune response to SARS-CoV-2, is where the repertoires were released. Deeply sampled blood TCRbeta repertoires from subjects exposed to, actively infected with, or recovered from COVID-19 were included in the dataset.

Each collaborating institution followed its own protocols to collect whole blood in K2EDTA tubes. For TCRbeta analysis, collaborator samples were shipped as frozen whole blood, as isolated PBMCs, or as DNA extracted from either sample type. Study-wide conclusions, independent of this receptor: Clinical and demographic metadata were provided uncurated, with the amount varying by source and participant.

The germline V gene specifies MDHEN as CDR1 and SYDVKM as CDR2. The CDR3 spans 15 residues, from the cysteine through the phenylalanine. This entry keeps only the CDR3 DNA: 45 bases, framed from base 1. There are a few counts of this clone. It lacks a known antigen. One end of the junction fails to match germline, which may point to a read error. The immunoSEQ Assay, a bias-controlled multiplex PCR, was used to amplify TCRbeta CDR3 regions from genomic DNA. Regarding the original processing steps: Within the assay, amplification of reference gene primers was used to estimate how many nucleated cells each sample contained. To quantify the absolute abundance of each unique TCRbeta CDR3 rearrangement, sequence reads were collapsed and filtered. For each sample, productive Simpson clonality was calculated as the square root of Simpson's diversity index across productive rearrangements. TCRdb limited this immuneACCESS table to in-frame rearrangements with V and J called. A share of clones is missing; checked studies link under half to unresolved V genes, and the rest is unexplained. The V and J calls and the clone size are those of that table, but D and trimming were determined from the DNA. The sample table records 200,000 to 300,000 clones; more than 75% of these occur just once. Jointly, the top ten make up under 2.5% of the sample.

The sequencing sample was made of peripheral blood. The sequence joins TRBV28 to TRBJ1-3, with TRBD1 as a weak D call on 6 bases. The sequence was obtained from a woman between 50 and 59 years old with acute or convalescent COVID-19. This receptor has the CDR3 CASSLVRGYGSTIYF. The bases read TGTGCCAGCAGTTTAGTCAGGGGATATGGAAGCACCATATATTTT.